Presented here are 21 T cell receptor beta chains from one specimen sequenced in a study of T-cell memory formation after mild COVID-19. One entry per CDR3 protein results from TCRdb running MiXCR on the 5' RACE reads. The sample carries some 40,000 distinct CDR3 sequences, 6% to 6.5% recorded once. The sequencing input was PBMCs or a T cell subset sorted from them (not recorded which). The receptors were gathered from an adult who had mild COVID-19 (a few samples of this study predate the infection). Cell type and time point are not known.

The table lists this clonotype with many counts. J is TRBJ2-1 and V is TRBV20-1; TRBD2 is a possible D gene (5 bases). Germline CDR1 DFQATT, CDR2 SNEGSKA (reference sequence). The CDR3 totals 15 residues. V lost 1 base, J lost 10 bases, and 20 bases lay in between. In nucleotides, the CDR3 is TGCAGTGCTAGAGCGAGAGGCACAGCGGACCTCGAGCAGTTCTTC. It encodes CSARARGTADLEQFF.

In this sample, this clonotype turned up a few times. The CDR3: CASSVGMDRGHEQYF. The CDR3 DNA sequence: TGTGCCAGCAGCGTAGGGATGGACAGGGGCCACGAGCAGTACTTC. This rearrangement joins TRBV9 to TRBJ2-7; TRBD1 matches at 9 bases. The germline CDR1 and CDR2 sequences are SGDLS and YYNGEE. V shed 0 bases, J shed 5 bases, and the junction held 6 bases outside the gene matches. The CDR3 length is 15 residues. Filled out from reference TRBV9 and TRBJ2-7, the complete variable domain reads DSGVTQTPKHLITATGQRVTLRCSPRSGDLSVYWYQQSLDQGLQFLIQYYNGEERAKGNILERFSAQQFPDLHSELNLSSLELGDSALYFCASSVGMDRGHEQYFGPGTRLTVT.

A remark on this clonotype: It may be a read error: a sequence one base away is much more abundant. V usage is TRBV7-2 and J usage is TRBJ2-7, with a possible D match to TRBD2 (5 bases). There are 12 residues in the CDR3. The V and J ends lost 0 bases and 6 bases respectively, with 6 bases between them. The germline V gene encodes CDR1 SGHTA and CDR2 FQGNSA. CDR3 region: CASSLALGEQYF. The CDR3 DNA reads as TGTGCCAGCAGCTTAGCACTAGGCGAGCAGTACTTC.

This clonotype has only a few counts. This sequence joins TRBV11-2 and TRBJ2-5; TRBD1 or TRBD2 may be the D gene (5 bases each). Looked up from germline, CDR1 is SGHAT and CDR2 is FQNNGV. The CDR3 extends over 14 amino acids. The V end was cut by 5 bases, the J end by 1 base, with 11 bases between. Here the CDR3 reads CASSIPGTQETQYF. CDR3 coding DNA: TGTGCCAGCAGCATCCCCGGGACCCAAGAGACCCAGTACTTC.

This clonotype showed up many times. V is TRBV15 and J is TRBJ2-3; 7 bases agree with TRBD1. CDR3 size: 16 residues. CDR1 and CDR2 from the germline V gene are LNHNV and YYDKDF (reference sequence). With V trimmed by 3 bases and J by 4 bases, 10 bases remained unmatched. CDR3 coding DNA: TGTGCCACCAGCAGGCTGACAGGGAATTCGGCAGATACGCAGTATTTT. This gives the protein CATSRLTGNSADTQYF. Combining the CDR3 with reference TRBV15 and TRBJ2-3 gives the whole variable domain DAMVIQNPRYQVTQFGKPVTLSCSQTLNHNVMYWYQQKSSQAPKLLFHYYDKDFNNEADTPDNFQSRRPNTSFCFLDIRSPGLGDTAMYLCATSRLTGNSADTQYFGPGTRLTVL.

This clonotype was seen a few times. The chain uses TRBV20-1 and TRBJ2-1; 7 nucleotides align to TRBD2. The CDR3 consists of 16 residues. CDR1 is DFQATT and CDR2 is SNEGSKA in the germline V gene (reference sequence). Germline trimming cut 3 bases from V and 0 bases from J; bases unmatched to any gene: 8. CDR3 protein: CSASGGAGSSYNEQFF. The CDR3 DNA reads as TGCAGTGCTAGTGGTGGAGCGGGGAGCTCCTACAATGAGCAGTTCTTC.

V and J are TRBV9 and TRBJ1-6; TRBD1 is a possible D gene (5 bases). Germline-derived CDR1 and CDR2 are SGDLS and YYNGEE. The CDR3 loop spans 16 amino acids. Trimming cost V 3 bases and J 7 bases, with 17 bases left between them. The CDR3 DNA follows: TGTGCCAGCAGCGCCAGAAGTCAGGGTATCAATTCACCCCTCCACTTT. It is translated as CASSARSQGINSPLHF.

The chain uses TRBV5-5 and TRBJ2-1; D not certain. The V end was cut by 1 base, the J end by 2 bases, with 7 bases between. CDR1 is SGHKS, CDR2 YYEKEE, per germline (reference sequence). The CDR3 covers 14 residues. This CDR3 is CASSLRHTYNEQFF. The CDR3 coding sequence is TGTGCCAGCAGCTTGCGTCACACCTACAATGAGCAGTTCTTC.

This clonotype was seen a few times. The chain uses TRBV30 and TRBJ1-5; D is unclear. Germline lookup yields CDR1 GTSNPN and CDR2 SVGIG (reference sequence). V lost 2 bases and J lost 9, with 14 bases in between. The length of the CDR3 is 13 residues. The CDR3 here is CAWSQDEERPQHF. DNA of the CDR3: TGTGCCTGGAGTCAGGATGAAGAACGGCCCCAGCATTTT.

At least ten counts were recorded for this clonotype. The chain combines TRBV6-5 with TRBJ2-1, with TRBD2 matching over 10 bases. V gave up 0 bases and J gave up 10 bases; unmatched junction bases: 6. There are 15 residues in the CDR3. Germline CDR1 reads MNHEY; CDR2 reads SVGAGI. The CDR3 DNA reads TGTGCCAGCAGTTACTCTCTAGCGGGAGTGAGGGAGCAGTTCTTC. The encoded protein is CASSYSLAGVREQFF.

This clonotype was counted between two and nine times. The CDR3, as DNA: TGCGCCAGCAGCCAAGGCGGGAGAAGTTTAGGAGATACGCAGTATTTT. The encoded protein is CASSQGGRSLGDTQYF. The chain joins TRBV4-3 to TRBJ2-3, with 7 bases lining up with TRBD2. With V trimmed by 1 base and J by 5 bases, 9 bases remained unmatched. CDR1 LGHNA and CDR2 YSLEER come from the germline V gene. This CDR3 has 16 amino acids.

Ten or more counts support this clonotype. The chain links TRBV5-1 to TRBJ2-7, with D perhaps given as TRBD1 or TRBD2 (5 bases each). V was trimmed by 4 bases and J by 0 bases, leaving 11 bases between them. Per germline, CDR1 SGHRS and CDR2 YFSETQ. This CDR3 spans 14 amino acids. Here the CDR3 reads CASSPGTHSYEQYF. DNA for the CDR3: TGCGCCAGCAGCCCAGGGACCCACTCCTACGAGCAGTACTTC.

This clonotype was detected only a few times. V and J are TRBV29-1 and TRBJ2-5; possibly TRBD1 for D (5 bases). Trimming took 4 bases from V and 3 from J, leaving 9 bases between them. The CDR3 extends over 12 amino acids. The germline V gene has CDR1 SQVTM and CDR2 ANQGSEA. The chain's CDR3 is CSVVGREETQYF. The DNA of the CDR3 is TGCAGCGTTGTTGGCAGGGAAGAGACCCAGTACTTC.

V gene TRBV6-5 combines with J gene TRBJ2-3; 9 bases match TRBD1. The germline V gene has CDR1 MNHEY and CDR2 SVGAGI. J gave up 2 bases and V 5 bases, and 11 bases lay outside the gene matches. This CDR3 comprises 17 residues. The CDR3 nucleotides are TGTGCCAGCAGTACCGGGACAGGGAGAAGGGCCACAGATACGCAGTATTTT. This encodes CASSTGTGRRATDTQYF.

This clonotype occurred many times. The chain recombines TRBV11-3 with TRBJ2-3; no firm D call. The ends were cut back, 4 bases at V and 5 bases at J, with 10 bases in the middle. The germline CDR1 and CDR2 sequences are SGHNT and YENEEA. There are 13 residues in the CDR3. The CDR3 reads CASSYTAGDTQYF. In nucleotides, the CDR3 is TGTGCCAGCAGCTACACCGCCGGAGATACGCAGTATTTT.

The CDR3 DNA reads TGCAGTGCTAACAGGGAGGCATCGGAAAAACTGTTTTTT. This gives the protein CSANREASEKLFF. The chain combines TRBV20-1 with TRBJ1-4; D might be TRBD1 (6 bases). The CDR3 contains 13 residues. Germline V CDR1 and CDR2: DFQATT, SNEGSKA (reference sequence). With 4 bases removed from V and 8 bases from J, the gap between germline ends came to 14 bases.

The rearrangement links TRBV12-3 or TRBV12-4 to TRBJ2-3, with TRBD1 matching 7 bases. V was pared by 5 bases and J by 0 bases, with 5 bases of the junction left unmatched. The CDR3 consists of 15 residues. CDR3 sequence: CASSPTGLSTDTQYF. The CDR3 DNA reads TGTGCCAGCAGTCCGACAGGGTTGAGCACAGATACGCAGTATTTT.

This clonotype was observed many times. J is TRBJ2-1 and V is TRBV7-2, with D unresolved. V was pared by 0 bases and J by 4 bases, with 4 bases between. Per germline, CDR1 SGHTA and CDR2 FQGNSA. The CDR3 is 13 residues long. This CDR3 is CASSLASYNEQFF. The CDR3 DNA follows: TGTGCCAGCAGCTTAGCGTCTTACAATGAGCAGTTCTTC.

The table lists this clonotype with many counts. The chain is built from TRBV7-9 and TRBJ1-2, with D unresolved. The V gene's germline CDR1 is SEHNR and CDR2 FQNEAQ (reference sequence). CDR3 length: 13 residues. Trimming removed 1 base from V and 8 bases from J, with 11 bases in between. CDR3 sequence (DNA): TGTGCCAGCAGCTTAGGAGAGTCCGACGGCTACACCTTC. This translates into CASSLGESDGYTF.

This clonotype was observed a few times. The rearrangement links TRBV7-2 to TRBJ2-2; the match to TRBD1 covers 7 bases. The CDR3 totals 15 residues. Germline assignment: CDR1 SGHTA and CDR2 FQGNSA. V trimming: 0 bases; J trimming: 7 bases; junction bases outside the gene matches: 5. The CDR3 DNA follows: TGTGCCAGCAGCTTAGCGCTAGGGGGCAGCGGGGAGCTGTTTTTT. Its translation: CASSLALGGSGELFF.

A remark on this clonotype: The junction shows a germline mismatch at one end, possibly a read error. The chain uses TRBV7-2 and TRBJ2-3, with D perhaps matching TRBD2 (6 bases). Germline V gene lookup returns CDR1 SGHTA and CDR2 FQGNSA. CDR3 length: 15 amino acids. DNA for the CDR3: TGTGCCGGCAGCTTTCTGGCGGGGAGCGCAGATACGCAGTATTTT. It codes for CAGSFLAGSADTQYF. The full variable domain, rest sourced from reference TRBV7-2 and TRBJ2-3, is GAGVSQSPSNKVTEKGKDVELRCDPISGHTALYWYRQSLGQGLEFLIYFQGNSAPDKSGLPSDRFSAERTGGSVSTLTIQRTQQEDSAVYLCAGSFLAGSADTQYFGPGTRLTVL.